The clone carrying this TCR beta chain was recorded at least ten times. What it binds is not known. Amplification targeted the TCR beta CDR3 regions, with RNA transcripts as the source material. The first-round RT-PCR employed HTBI primers together with the Qiagen OneStep RT-PCR kit. A multiplex PCR was then performed as the second round. TCRdb fed the multiplex PCR reads into MiXCR, producing one record per CDR3 protein. The sample lists a few hundred thousand distinct CDR3 sequences; 15% were seen once. Hyperthyroidism qualified as stable when ophthalmopathy did not develop within 18 months of follow-up. In this cohort, patients with other autoimmune diseases, uncontrolled infections, pregnancy or lactation were excluded. These data originate in a study of Graves' ophthalmopathy and Graves' hyperthyroidism. General study results and limits: Ophthalmopathy and stable hyperthyroidism were discriminated by a 13-signature model, with over 85% sensitivity and around 81% specificity. Most thyroid clonotypes with frequency above 0.001 were detected in blood too.

V gave up 2 bases and J gave up 5 bases, with 12 bases separating them. The CDR3 runs to 14 residues. This rearrangement joins TRBV12-3 or TRBV12-4 to TRBJ2-5, with D perhaps being TRBD1 or TRBD2 (6 bases each). Sequencing was carried out using peripheral blood. The sequence was obtained from a woman between 18 and 30 years old with stable Graves' hyperthyroidism. CDR3 protein: CASSLSGAGETQYF. The CDR3 DNA reads as TGTGCCAGCAGTTTATCGGGGGCAGGGGAGACCCAGTACTTC.